This TCR beta chain was found in a study of blood T cell repertoires in COVID-19. Under the authors' procedure: Amplifying reference gene primers gave estimates of nucleated cell counts. The protocol was immunoSEQ multiplex PCR, while the TCRdb copy is restricted to in-frame clones and leaves out a portion. The DNA gave D and trimming, while V, J and clone size come from that table. The sample yields under 45,000 clones, about 81% seen once. V lost 7 bases and J lost 5, with 20 bases in between. This CDR3 has 15 amino acids. Germline CDR1 is SNHLY and CDR2 is FYNNEI. The sequenced material came from peripheral blood. The clonotype comes from a human donor in a cohort sampled during active COVID-19. The V gene is TRBV2, the J gene TRBJ2-5; tentative D call: TRBD1 (7 bases). The CDR3 nucleotides read TGTGCCAGCATCCAGGGGGGCGGGGTTGGGGAGACCCAGTACTTC. Translated: CASIQGGGVGETQYF.